The T cell receptor (beta chain) described here comes from a study of T cells in Graves' hyperthyroidism and ophthalmopathy. Across the study: Specimen type is peripheral blood, collected at initial diagnosis prior to any treatment.

General study findings and limits: Prediction of ophthalmopathy progression came a median roughly 7.1 months pre-onset. Most thyroid clonotypes with frequency above 0.001 were detected in blood.

The CDR3 is 13 residues long. Germline CDR1 is LNHDA and CDR2 is SQIVND (reference sequence). V was pared by 5 bases and J by 3 bases, with 9 bases between. At least ten counts were recorded for this clonotype. Its antigen is undetermined. RNA transcripts provided the source from which TCR beta CDR3 regions were amplified. Researchers ran a first-round RT-PCR on the TCR CDR3 using the HTBI primer set. Via MiXCR, TCRdb re-called the multiplex PCR reads, giving one row per CDR3 protein. The sample shows about 270,000 distinct CDR3 sequences, around 25% of them seen only once. PBMCs were derived from about 10 ml fresh peripheral blood.

The TCR was taken from a woman aged 40 to 50 with Graves' ophthalmopathy. Source material: blood. The chain uses TRBV19 and TRBJ2-3; D might be TRBD1 (6 bases). The CDR3, as DNA: TGTGCCAGTAGTGTCACAGGGACAGATACGCAGTATTTT. It codes for CASSVTGTDTQYF. The full variable domain, completed using reference TRBV19 and TRBJ2-3, is DGGITQSPKYLFRKEGQNVTLSCEQNLNHDAMYWYRQDPGQGLRLIYYSQIVNDFQKGDIAEGYSVSREKKESFPLTVTSAQKNPTAFYLCASSVTGTDTQYFGPGTRLTVL.